A single sample gave rise to the 11 T cell receptor beta chains below, sequenced in a study of human T cells and chemical hapten exposure. TCRdb recomputed calls from the RACE reads with MiXCR, one row per CDR3 protein. Here the sample spans under 300,000 distinct CDR3 sequences, approximately 8% being singletons. Time point noted: pre-sensitization, week 0. Noted treatment: therapeutic diphenylcyclopropenone sensitization with weekly scalp DPC. Source: whole blood, taken in connection with sensitization to the hapten diphenylcyclopropenone (DPC). Receptors were obtained from a man younger than 35 with alopecia areata. Some clones in this sample may be carry-over from other donors' samples.

This clonotype showed up just a few times. The chain uses TRBV7-2 and TRBJ2-7, with D perhaps given as TRBD1 or TRBD2 (6 bases each). The ends were cut back, 5 bases at V and 4 bases at J, with 15 bases in the middle. CDR1 and CDR2 (germline): SGHTA, FQGNSA. The CDR3 is made up of 14 amino acids. In nucleotides, the CDR3 is TGTGCCAGCAGCCCATACGGGGGCGGGTACGAGCAGTACTTC. Its translation is CASSPYGGGYEQYF.

Ten or more counts support this clonotype. The CDR3 DNA reads TGCGCCAGCAGCCTGGGGGAAGGGTCAGAGACCCAGTACTTC. This translates into CASSLGEGSETQYF. J is TRBJ2-5 and V is TRBV5-1; D is perhaps TRBD1 or TRBD2 (5 bases each). CDR3 length: 14 amino acids. Germline assignment: CDR1 SGHRS and CDR2 YFSETQ. The germline V and J ends were trimmed by 4 bases and 4 bases, with 14 bases remaining between them.

This clonotype came up many times. The chain uses TRBV11-1 and TRBJ2-7; 7 nucleotides agree with TRBD1. The germline V gene has CDR1 SGHAT and CDR2 FQDESV (reference sequence). The CDR3 runs to 16 residues. With 1 base clipped from V and 0 bases from J, the junction kept 6 bases outside the gene matches. The CDR3 protein is CASSLGPGTDSYEQYV. The CDR3 region has the DNA TGTGCCAGCAGCTTAGGGCCCGGGACAGACTCCTACGAGCAGTACGTC.

This clonotype occurred a few times. The chain uses TRBV27 and TRBJ1-6; weak D call: TRBD1 (5 bases). CDR3 length: 17 residues. Trimming stripped 6 bases from V and 4 bases from J, with 19 bases between. The germline CDR1 and CDR2 sequences are MNHEY and SMNVEV (reference sequence). CDR3 loop: CASSLNPGPPYNSPLHF. In DNA, the CDR3 is TGTGCCAGCAGCCTCAACCCAGGGCCGCCTTATAATTCACCCCTCCACTTT.

This clonotype was seen more than once but under ten times. The V and J genes are TRBV29-1 and TRBJ2-3; TRBD1 matches 9 bases. The CDR3 spans 15 residues. Per germline, CDR1 SQVTM and CDR2 ANQGSEA. Losses at the gene ends were 4 bases for V and 3 bases for J; bases not matched to a gene: 8. The CDR3: CSVARGQGRTDTQYF. CDR3 in DNA: TGCAGCGTTGCCCGGGGACAGGGCAGGACAGATACGCAGTATTTT.

This clonotype was seen repeatedly, ten times or more. The J gene is TRBJ2-6, the V gene TRBV7-8; 7 bases are a match to TRBD2. Germline V CDR1 and CDR2: SGHVS, FQNEAQ. The CDR3 is 15 residues long. The junction had 2 bases not matched to a gene; V was cut back by 3 bases and J by 3 bases. CDR3 region: CASSFGLVGANVLTF. CDR3 coding DNA: TGTGCCAGCAGCTTCGGACTAGTTGGGGCCAACGTCCTGACTTTC. Looking up the rest from reference TRBV7-8 and TRBJ2-6 gives the full variable domain: GAGVSQSPRYKVAKRGQDVALRCDPISGHVSLFWYQQALGQGPEFLTYFQNEAQLDKSGLPSDRFFAERPEGSVSTLKIQRTQQEDSAVYLCASSFGLVGANVLTFGAGSRLTVL.

A few counts support this clonotype. The J gene is TRBJ2-3, the V gene TRBV29-1; no clear D. This CDR3 is built from 14 residues. V was trimmed by 1 base and J by 0 bases, leaving 8 bases between them. CDR1 and CDR2 from the germline V gene are SQVTM and ANQGSEA. The CDR3: CSVEGRTSTDTQYF. CDR3 DNA: TGCAGCGTTGAAGGCCGCACTAGCACAGATACGCAGTATTTT.

CDR3 protein: CATSRDQWGPMRSSYEQYF. The CDR3 bases are TGTGCCACCAGCAGAGATCAATGGGGTCCGATGAGGAGCTCCTACGAGCAGTACTTC. The chain is built from TRBV15 and TRBJ2-7; no clear D gene. V dropped 0 bases and J dropped 0 bases, with 21 bases sitting between them. Germline assignment: CDR1 LNHNV and CDR2 YYDKDF (reference sequence). This CDR3 has 19 amino acids.

This clonotype was recorded at least ten times. This sequence joins TRBV7-2 and TRBJ1-1, with a weak D call TRBD1 (5 bases). Trimming shortened V by 4 bases and J by 1 base, and 7 bases separated the two germline ends. The CDR3 length is 13 residues. Germline V gene lookup returns CDR1 SGHTA and CDR2 FQGNSA. CDR3 loop: CASSSGQNTEAFF. CDR3 in DNA: TGTGCCAGCAGCTCTGGACAGAACACTGAAGCTTTCTTT.

This clonotype was counted a few times. The rearrangement links TRBV4-3 to TRBJ1-5, with no clear D. From germline, CDR1 is LGHNA and CDR2 YSLEER. V gave up 4 bases and J gave up 0 bases, with 10 bases separating them. CDR3 length: 15 residues. CDR3 protein: CASSLHRGSNQPQHF. The DNA of the CDR3 is TGCGCCAGCAGCCTTCATAGAGGTAGCAATCAGCCCCAGCATTTT.

At least ten counts were recorded for this clonotype. The V gene is TRBV11-2, the J gene TRBJ1-6; no definite D call. The germline CDR1 and CDR2 sequences are SGHAT and FQNNGV. The ends were cut back, 5 bases at V and 7 bases at J, with 12 bases in the middle. The CDR3 consists of 14 residues. In DNA form, the CDR3 reads TGTGCCAGCAGCCTGGGATTGGGGAATTCACCCCTCCACTTT. Amino acids: CASSLGLGNSPLHF.